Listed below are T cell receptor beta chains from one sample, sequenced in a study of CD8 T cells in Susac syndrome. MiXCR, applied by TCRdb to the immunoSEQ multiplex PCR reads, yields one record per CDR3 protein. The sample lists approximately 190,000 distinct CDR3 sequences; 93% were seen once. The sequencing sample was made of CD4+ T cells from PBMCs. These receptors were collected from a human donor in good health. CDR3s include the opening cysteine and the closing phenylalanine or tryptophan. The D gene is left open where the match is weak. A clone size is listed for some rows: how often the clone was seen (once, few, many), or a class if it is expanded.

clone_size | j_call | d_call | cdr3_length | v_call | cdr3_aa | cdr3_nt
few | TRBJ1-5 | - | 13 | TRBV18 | CASSPLRDQPQHF | TGTGCCAGCTCACCCCTCCGAGATCAGCCCCAGCATTTT
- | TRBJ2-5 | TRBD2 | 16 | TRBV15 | CATSRDTGGRVGTQYF | TGTGCCACCAGCAGAGATACGGGGGGGCGCGTGGGGACCCAGTACTTC
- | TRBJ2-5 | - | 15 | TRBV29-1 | CSVYAAGAIQETQYF | TGCAGCGTTTACGCCGCGGGGGCGATCCAAGAGACCCAGTACTTC
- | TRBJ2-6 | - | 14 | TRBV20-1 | CSAIETSGANVLTF | TGCAGTGCTATTGAAACCTCTGGGGCCAACGTCCTGACTTTC
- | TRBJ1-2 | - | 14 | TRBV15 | CATSRAIGDGGYTF | TGTGCCACCAGCAGAGCAATCGGGGACGGAGGCTACACCTTC
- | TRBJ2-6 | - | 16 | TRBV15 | CATSRDLGAGANVLTF | TGTGCCACCAGCAGAGATCTAGGGGCTGGGGCCAACGTCCTGACTTTC
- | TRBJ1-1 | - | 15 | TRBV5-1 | CASSLERAFNTEAFF | TGCGCCAGCAGCTTGGAGCGGGCCTTTAACACTGAAGCTTTCTTT
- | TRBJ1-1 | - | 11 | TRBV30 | CASGPDTEAFF | TGTGCCTCTGGACCGGACACTGAAGCTTTCTTT
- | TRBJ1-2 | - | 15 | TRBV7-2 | CASSWNRVKGGGYTF | TGTGCCAGCAGCTGGAACAGGGTTAAGGGAGGTGGCTACACCTTC
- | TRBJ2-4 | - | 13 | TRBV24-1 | CATSDGTSNIQYF | TGTGCCACCAGTGATGGGACCTCGAACATTCAGTACTTC
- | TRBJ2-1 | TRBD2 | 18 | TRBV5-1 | CASSFLGLAGGLYNEQFF | TGCGCCAGCAGCTTCCTGGGACTAGCGGGGGGATTATACAATGAGCAGTTCTTC
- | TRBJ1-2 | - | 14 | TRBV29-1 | CSVEELQGHYGYTF | TGCAGCGTTGAAGAATTACAGGGACACTATGGCTACACCTTC
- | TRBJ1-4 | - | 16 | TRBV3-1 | CASSQGSKATNEKLFF | TGTGCCAGCAGCCAAGGCAGTAAGGCGACTAATGAAAAACTGTTTTTT
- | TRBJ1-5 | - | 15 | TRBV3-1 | CASSQGSGNNQPQHF | TGTGCCAGCAGCCAAGGAAGTGGGAACAATCAGCCCCAGCATTTT
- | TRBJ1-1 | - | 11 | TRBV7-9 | CASSPDTEAFF | TGTGCCAGCAGCCCGGACACTGAAGCTTTCTTT
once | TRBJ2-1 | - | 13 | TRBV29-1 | CSPTRGSYNEQFF | TGCAGCCCAACTCGGGGGTCCTACAATGAGCAGTTCTTC
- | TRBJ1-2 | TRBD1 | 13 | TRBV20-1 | CSASKTGGYGYTF | TGCAGTGCTAGTAAGACAGGGGGCTATGGCTACACCTTC